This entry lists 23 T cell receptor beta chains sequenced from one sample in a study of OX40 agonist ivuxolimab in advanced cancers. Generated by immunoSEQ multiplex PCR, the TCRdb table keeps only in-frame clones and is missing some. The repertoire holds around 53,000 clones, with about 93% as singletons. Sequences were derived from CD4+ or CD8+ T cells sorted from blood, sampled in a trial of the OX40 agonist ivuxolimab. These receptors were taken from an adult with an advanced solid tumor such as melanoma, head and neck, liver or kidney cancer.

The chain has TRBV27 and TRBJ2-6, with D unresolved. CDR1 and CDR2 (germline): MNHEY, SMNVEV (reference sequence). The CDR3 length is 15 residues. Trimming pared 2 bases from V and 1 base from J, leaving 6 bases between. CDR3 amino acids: CASSLLGSGANVLTF. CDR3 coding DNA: TGTGCCAGCAGTTTACTCGGATCTGGGGCCAACGTCCTGACTTTC. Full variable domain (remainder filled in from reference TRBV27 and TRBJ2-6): EAQVTQNPRYLITVTGKKLTVTCSQNMNHEYMSWYRQDPGLGLRQIYYSMNVEVTDKGDVPEGYKVSRKEKRNFPLILESPSPNQTSLYFCASSLLGSGANVLTFGAGSRLTVL.

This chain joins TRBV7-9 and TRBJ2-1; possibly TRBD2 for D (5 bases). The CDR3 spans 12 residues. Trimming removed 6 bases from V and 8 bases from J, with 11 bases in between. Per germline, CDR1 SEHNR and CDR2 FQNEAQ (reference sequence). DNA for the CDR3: TGTGCCAGCAGGGGAGTAGTGGATGAGCAGTTCTTC. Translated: CASRGVVDEQFF. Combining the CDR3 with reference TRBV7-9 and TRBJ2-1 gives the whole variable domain DTGVSQNPRHKITKRGQNVTFRCDPISEHNRLYWYRQTLGQGPEFLTYFQNEAQLEKSRLLSDRFSAERPKGSFSTLEIQRTEQGDSAMYLCASRGVVDEQFFGPGTRLTVL.

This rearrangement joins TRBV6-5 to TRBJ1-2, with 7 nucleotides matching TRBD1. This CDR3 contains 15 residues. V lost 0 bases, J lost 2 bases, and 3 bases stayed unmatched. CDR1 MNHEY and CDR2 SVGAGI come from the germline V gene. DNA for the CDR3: TGTGCCAGCAGTTACTCAGAGGGGGCGAACTATGGCTACACCTTC. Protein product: CASSYSEGANYGYTF.

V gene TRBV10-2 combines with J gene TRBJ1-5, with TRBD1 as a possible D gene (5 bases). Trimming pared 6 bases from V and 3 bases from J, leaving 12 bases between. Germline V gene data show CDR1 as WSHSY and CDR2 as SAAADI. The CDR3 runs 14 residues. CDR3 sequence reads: CASSLGAVNQPQHF. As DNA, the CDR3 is TGCGCCAGCAGCCTTGGGGCAGTCAATCAGCCCCAGCATTTT.

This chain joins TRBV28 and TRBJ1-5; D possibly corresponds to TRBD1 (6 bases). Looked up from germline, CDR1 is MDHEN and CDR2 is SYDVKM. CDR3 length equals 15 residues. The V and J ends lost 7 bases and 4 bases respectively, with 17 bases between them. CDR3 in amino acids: CASTLTGFGNQPQHF. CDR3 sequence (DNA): TGTGCCAGCACCCTTACAGGGTTCGGAAATCAGCCCCAGCATTTT.

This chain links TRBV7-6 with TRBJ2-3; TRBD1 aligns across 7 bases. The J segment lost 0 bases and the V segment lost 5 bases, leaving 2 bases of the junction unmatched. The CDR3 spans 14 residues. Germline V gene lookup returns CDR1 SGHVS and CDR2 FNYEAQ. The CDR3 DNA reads TGTGCCAGCAGCCCGACAGGGAGCACAGATACGCAGTATTTT. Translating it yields CASSPTGSTDTQYF.

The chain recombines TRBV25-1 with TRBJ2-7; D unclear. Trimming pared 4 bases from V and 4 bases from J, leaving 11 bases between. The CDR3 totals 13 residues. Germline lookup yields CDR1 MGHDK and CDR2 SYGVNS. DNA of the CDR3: TGTGCCAGCAGTGCACTGACTTCTTACGAGCAGTACTTC. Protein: CASSALTSYEQYF.

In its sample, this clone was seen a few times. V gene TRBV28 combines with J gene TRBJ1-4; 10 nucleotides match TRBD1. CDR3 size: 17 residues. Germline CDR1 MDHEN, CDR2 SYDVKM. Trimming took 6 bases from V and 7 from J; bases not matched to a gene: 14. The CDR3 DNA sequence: TGTGCCAGCAGAACTCCCCGGTTCGGGACAGGGGTTGAAAAACTGTTTTTT. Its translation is CASRTPRFGTGVEKLFF. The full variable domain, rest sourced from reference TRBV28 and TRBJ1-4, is DVKVTQSSRYLVKRTGEKVFLECVQDMDHENMFWYRQDPGLGLRLIYFSYDVKMKEKGDIPEGYSVSREKKERFSLILESASTNQTSMYLCASRTPRFGTGVEKLFFGSGTQLSVL.

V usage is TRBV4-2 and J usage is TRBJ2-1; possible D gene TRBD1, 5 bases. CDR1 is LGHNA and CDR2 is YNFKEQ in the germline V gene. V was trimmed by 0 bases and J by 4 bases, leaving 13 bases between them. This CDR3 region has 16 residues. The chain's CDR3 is CASSQDPGPDYNEQFF. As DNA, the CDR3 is TGTGCCAGCAGCCAAGATCCAGGGCCCGATTACAATGAGCAGTTCTTC.

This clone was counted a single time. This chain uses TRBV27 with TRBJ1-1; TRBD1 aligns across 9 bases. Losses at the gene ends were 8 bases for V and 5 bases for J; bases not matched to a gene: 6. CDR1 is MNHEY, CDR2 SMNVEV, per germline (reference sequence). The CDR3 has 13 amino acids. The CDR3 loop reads CASAQGAGTEAFF. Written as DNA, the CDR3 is TGTGCCAGCGCACAGGGGGCGGGAACTGAAGCTTTCTTT.

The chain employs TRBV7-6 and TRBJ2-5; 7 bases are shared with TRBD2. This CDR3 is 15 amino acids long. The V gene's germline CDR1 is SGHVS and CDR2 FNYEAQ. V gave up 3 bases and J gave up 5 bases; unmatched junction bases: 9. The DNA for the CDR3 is TGTGCCAGCAGCTTGGTGGCGGAGGGAGGGGAGACCCAGTACTTC. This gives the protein CASSLVAEGGETQYF. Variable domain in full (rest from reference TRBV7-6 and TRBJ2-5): GAGVSQSPRYKVTKRGQDVALRCDPISGHVSLYWYRQALGQGPEFLTYFNYEAQQDKSGLPNDRFSAERPEGSISTLTIQRTEQRDSAMYRCASSLVAEGGETQYFGPGTRLLVL.

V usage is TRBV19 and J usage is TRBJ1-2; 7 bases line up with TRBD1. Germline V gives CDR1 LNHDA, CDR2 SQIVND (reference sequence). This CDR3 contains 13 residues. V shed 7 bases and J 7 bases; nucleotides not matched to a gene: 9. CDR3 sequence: CASKNRGAGGYTF. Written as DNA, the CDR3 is TGTGCCAGTAAAAACAGGGGCGCTGGTGGCTACACCTTC.

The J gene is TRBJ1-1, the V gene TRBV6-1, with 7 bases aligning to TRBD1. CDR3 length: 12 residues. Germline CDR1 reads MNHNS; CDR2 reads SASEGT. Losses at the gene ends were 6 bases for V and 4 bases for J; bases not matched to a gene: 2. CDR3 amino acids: CASRHRGTEAFF. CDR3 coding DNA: TGTGCCAGCAGACACAGGGGCACTGAAGCTTTCTTT.

CDR3 amino acids: CASTPHLGGVGNEQFF. The CDR3 DNA follows: TGTGCCAGCACCCCCCATCTAGGGGGAGTAGGCAATGAGCAGTTCTTC. This chain links TRBV9 with TRBJ2-1; the D gene is possibly TRBD1 (6 bases). Looked up from germline, CDR1 is SGDLS and CDR2 is YYNGEE. This CDR3 is 16 amino acids long. Trimming removed 6 bases from V and 6 bases from J, with 22 bases in between.

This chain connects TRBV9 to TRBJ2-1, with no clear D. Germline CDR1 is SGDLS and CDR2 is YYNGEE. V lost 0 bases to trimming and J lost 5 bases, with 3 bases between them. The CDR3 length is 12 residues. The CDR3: CASSVADNEQFF. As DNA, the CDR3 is TGTGCCAGCAGCGTAGCGGACAATGAGCAGTTCTTC.

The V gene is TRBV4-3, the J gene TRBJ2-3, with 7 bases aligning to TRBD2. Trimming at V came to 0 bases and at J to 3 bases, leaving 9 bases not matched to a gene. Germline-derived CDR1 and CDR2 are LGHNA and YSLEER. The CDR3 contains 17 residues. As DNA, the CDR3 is TGCGCCAGCAGCCAAGACGGAAGCGGGACTGGTACAGATACGCAGTATTTT. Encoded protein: CASSQDGSGTGTDTQYF.

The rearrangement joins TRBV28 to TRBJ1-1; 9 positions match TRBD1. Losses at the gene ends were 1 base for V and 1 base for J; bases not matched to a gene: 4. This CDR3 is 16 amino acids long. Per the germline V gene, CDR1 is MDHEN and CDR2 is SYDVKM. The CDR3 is CASSLSTGGKNTEAFF. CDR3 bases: TGTGCCAGCAGTTTATCGACAGGGGGTAAGAACACTGAAGCTTTCTTT.

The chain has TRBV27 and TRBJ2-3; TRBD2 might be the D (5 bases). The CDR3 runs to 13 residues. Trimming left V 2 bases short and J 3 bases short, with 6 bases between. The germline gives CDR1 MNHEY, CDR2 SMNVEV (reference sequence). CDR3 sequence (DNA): TGTGCCAGCAGTTTACGGGGAACAGATACGCAGTATTTT. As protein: CASSLRGTDTQYF.

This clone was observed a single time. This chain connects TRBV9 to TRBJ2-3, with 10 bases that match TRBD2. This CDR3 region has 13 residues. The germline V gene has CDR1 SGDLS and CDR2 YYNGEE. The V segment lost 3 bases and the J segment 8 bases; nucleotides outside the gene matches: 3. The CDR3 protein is CASSEGTSVTQYF. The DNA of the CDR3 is TGTGCCAGCAGCGAGGGGACTAGCGTTACGCAGTATTTT.

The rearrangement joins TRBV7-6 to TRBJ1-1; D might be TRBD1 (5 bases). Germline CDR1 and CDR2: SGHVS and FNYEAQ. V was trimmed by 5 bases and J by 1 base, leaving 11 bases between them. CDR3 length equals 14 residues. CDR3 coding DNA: TGTGCCAGCAGCGCGGGGGATACGAACACTGAAGCTTTCTTT. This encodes CASSAGDTNTEAFF.

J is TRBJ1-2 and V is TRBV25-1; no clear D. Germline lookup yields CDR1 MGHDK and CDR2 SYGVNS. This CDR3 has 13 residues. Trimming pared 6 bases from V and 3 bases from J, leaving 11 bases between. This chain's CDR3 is CASSRLRDYGYTF. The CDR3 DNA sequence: TGTGCCAGCAGCCGCCTTAGGGACTATGGCTACACCTTC.

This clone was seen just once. The CDR3 region has the DNA TGTGCCAGCAGCCAAGTGGGTGATTACTGGTTCTTC. Encoded protein: CASSQVGDYWFF. V gene TRBV4-2 combines with J gene TRBJ2-1; D gene uncertain. The V gene lost 1 base and the J gene lost 15 bases, with 13 bases spanning the gap. From germline, CDR1 is LGHNA and CDR2 YNFKEQ. CDR3 size: 12 residues.

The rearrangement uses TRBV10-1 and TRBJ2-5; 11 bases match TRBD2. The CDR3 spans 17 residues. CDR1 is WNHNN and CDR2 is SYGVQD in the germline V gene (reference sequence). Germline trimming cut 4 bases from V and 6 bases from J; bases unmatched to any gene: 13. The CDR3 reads CASSVPEGLAVRQTQYF. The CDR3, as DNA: TGCGCCAGCAGTGTCCCCGAGGGACTAGCGGTTCGACAGACCCAGTACTTC.